These 18 T cell receptor beta chains were all obtained from the same sample, sequenced in a study of control samples from healthy donors and cancer patients. Repertoires were generated with immunoSEQ multiplex PCR, while TCRdb's copy carries only in-frame clones and drops some. The table records 170,000 or so clones, around nine tenths of them present only once. Source material: blood. Receptors were obtained from a man aged 25 to 45 in good health.

J is TRBJ1-4 and V is TRBV7-2; D is perhaps TRBD1 (6 bases). Trimming shortened V by 1 base and J by 5 bases, and 11 bases separated the two germline ends. CDR3 length: 15 residues. Germline CDR1 and CDR2: SGHTA and FQGNSA. CDR3 sequence reads: CASSLGDRRNEKLFF. DNA for the CDR3: TGTGCCAGCAGCTTAGGAGACAGGCGGAATGAAAAACTGTTTTTT.

The chain couples TRBV28 to TRBJ1-1; 8 bases align to TRBD1. With 4 bases clipped from V and 4 bases from J, the junction kept 5 bases outside the gene matches. The CDR3 totals 14 residues. Germline V gene data show CDR1 as MDHEN and CDR2 as SYDVKM. The CDR3 loop reads CASSYRGSSTEAFF. The CDR3, as DNA: TGTGCCAGCAGTTACAGGGGGTCAAGCACTGAAGCTTTCTTT.

This clone was counted between two and nine times. The chain employs TRBV5-1 and TRBJ2-7; D is unresolved. V was clipped by 1 base and J by 1 base, with 9 bases between them. Germline V lookup: CDR1 SGHRS, CDR2 YFSETQ. The CDR3 spans 14 residues. CDR3 in amino acids: CASSLTTGSYEQYF. Written as DNA, the CDR3 is TGCGCCAGCAGCTTGACGACTGGTTCCTACGAGCAGTACTTC.

This chain links TRBV11-3 with TRBJ2-2; D remains unclear. The germline V and J ends were trimmed by 5 bases and 0 bases, with 13 bases remaining between them. Germline V gene data show CDR1 as SGHNT and CDR2 as YENEEA. The CDR3 has 16 amino acids. CDR3 nucleotides: TGTGCCAGCAGCCCCCTCCAAGGGTCGAACACCGGGGAGCTGTTTTTT. Amino acid sequence: CASSPLQGSNTGELFF.

The chain joins TRBV6-2 or TRBV6-3 to TRBJ1-1; D remains unclear. Trimming stripped 6 bases from V and 0 bases from J, with 14 bases between. CDR3 length equals 15 residues. Germline V lookup: CDR1 MNHEY, CDR2 SVGEGT. CDR3 DNA sequence: TGTGCCAGCAGCCTTAGACGAGTCCTGAACACTGAAGCTTTCTTT. Amino acid sequence: CASSLRRVLNTEAFF.

The chain combines TRBV28 with TRBJ2-1; 7 bases map to TRBD1. The ends lost 8 bases at V and 4 bases at J; junction bases unmatched: 5. The V gene's germline CDR1 is MDHEN and CDR2 SYDVKM. This CDR3 has 13 amino acids. CDR3 in amino acids: CASRTGPYNEQFF. DNA of the CDR3: TGTGCCAGCCGGACAGGACCGTACAATGAGCAGTTCTTC.

This chain joins TRBV24-1 and TRBJ2-3, with D unresolved. The V gene's germline CDR1 is KGHDR and CDR2 SFDVKD. Trimming removed 1 base at V and 0 bases at J, with 10 bases between. The CDR3 is 16 amino acids. The CDR3 here is CATSDFLTSSTDTQYF. The CDR3 DNA sequence: TGTGCCACCAGTGATTTTCTGACCTCAAGCACAGATACGCAGTATTTT.

V is TRBV10-3 and J is TRBJ2-5, with TRBD2 identical over 8 bases. Looked up from germline, CDR1 is ENHRY and CDR2 is SYGVKD. This CDR3 is built from 14 residues. The V gene end was trimmed by 11 bases and the J gene end by 7 bases; junction bases not matched to a gene: 15. The CDR3 coding sequence is TGTGCCGTCGCCGCCACTAGCGGCCAGGGGACCCAGTACTTC. This codes for CAVAATSGQGTQYF.

The rearrangement joins TRBV27 to TRBJ1-2; TRBD1 matches 8 bases. V gave up 4 bases and J gave up 7 bases; unmatched junction bases: 8. Germline CDR1 MNHEY, CDR2 SMNVEV (reference sequence). The CDR3 is 14 residues long. CDR3 loop: CASSSRQGLVGYTF. Here the CDR3 DNA reads TGTGCCAGCAGTTCCCGACAGGGGCTGGTTGGCTACACCTTC.

The CDR3 is CASSHRTDYSNQPQHF. In nucleotides, the CDR3 is TGCGCCAGCAGCCACCGGACGGATTATAGCAATCAGCCCCAGCATTTT. V gene TRBV4-3 combines with J gene TRBJ1-5, with unresolved D. This CDR3 has 16 residues. The ends were cut back, 3 bases at V and 0 bases at J, with 12 bases in the middle. CDR1 and CDR2 from the germline V gene are LGHNA and YSLEER.

A few counts support this clone. The chain is built from TRBV9 and TRBJ2-5; perhaps TRBD1 as D (7 bases). The germline V gene has CDR1 SGDLS and CDR2 YYNGEE. Deletions cut 3 bases from V and 5 bases from J, with 17 bases between. The CDR3 has 15 amino acids. The CDR3 sequence is CASSASGGRFETQYF. The CDR3 DNA is TGTGCCAGCAGCGCCTCAGGGGGGCGGTTTGAGACCCAGTACTTC.

The gene calls are TRBV30 and TRBJ1-2, with a possible D match to TRBD1 (6 bases). Germline assignment: CDR1 GTSNPN and CDR2 SVGIG (reference sequence). The CDR3 is 12 residues long. The V end was cut by 5 bases, the J end by 8 bases, with 15 bases between. DNA of the CDR3: TGTGCCTGGCGAGCGGGGGCGGAGGGCTACACCTTC. It specifies CAWRAGAEGYTF.

CDR3 loop: CASSLAGAFHGQYF. CDR3 DNA sequence: TGTGCCAGCAGTCTCGCGGGGGCCTTCCACGGGCAGTACTTC. The rearrangement uses TRBV6-2 or TRBV6-3 and TRBJ2-7; D perhaps matches TRBD2 (7 bases). Trimming removed 5 bases at V and 9 bases at J, with 20 bases between. From germline, CDR1 is MNHEY and CDR2 SVGEGT. The CDR3 sequence is 14 residues long.

The chain joins TRBV10-1 to TRBJ1-1; no firm D call. The CDR3 runs 13 residues. The V end lost 0 bases, the J end lost 7 bases, and 9 bases lay between the germline ends. In germline, CDR1 is WNHNN, CDR2 SYGVQD (reference sequence). The CDR3 bases are TGCGCCAGCAGTGAGTCGACGGCGGATGAAGCTTTCTTT. Protein: CASSESTADEAFF.

A note on this clone: The identical CDR3 is also encoded by other nucleotide sequences in the sample. The genes are TRBV7-3 and TRBJ1-1; 8 nucleotides align to TRBD1. J gave up 4 bases and V 5 bases, and 9 bases lay outside the gene matches. There are 15 residues in the CDR3. The germline V gene encodes CDR1 SGHTA and CDR2 FQGTGA. The CDR3 nucleotides are TGTGCCAGCAGCGTCGACTCCGGGACAGGCACTGAAGCTTTCTTT. This gives the protein CASSVDSGTGTEAFF.

This clone turned up a few times. The chain is built from TRBV4-1 and TRBJ2-5; 7 positions match TRBD2. CDR1 MGHRA and CDR2 YSYEKL come from the germline V gene. This CDR3 contains 16 residues. V shed 0 bases, J shed 4 bases, and the junction held 8 bases outside the gene matches. CDR3 sequence: CASSQDGRGGGETQYF. The CDR3 coding sequence is TGCGCCAGCAGCCAAGATGGTAGGGGCGGGGGAGAGACCCAGTACTTC.

This rearrangement joins TRBV6-5 to TRBJ2-3; no firm D call. The V gene lost 11 bases and the J gene lost 1 base, with 13 bases spanning the gap. This CDR3 has 13 residues. Germline CDR1 reads MNHEY; CDR2 reads SVGAGI. This chain's CDR3 is CAVRAAGTDTQYF. In DNA form, the CDR3 reads TGTGCCGTTCGTGCGGCCGGCACAGATACGCAGTATTTT.

The V and J genes are TRBV19 and TRBJ1-5; maybe TRBD1 (5 bases). The germline V gene encodes CDR1 LNHDA and CDR2 SQIVND (reference sequence). This CDR3 is 14 amino acids long. Trimming stripped 7 bases from V and 2 bases from J, with 12 bases between. The CDR3 coding sequence is TGTGCCAGTACGGGGGTGGAGGGCAATCAGCCCCAGCATTTT. This codes for CASTGVEGNQPQHF.